The present T cell receptor beta chain was sequenced within a study of T cells in Graves' hyperthyroidism and ophthalmopathy. Study in general: Blood from the periphery was taken at initial diagnosis, before any treatment.

This clonotype showed up many times. Its matching antigen is unknown. Trimming left V 0 bases short and J 8 bases short, with 28 bases between. Germline CDR1 is SQVTM and CDR2 is ANQGSEA. CDR3 size: 18 residues. Absent ophthalmopathy progression within 18 months defined stable Graves' hyperthyroidism. Amplified TCR beta CDR3 regions came from RNA transcripts. With the HTBI primer set, the TCR CDR3 went through a first round of RT-PCR. TCRdb re-analysed the multiplex PCR reads in MiXCR, keeping a single row per CDR3 protein. The repertoire has around 520,000 distinct CDR3 sequences, around 15% of them found once; the top ten carry roughly 13%. Study-wide results and limits: Ophthalmopathy was model-predicted a median about 6.9 months pre-onset. From stable hyperthyroidism, ophthalmopathy was set apart by a 13 V-J model.

Sequenced input: blood. The source is a woman between 40 and 50 years old with Graves' hyperthyroidism. The chain couples TRBV29-1 to TRBJ1-2, with D possibly matching TRBD1 (5 bases). The CDR3 region has the DNA TGCAGCGTTGAAGATCATGATCGGGTGCTTCGGCCGGGACTGGGCTACACCTTC. The encoded protein is CSVEDHDRVLRPGLGYTF.